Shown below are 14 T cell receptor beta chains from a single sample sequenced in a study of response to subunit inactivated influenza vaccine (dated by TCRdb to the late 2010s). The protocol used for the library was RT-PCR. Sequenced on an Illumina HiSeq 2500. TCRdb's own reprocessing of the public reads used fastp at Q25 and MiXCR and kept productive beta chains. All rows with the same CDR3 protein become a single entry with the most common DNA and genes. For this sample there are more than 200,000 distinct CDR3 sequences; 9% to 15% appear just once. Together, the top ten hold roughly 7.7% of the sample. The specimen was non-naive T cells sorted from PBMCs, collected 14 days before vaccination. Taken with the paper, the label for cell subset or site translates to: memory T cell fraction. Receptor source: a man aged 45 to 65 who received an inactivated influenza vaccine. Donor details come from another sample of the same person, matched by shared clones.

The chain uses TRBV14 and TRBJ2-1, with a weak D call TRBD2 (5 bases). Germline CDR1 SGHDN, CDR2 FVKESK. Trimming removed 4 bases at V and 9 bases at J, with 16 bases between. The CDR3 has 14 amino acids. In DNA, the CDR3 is TGTGCCAGCAGCCTCCAAGGCCGGGGAGTTGAGCAGTTCTTC. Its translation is CASSLQGRGVEQFF.

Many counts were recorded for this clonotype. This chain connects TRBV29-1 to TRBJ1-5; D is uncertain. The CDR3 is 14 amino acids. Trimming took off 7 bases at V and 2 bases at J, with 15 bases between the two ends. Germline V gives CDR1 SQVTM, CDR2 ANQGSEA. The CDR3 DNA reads TGCAGCGCGACGGAAGGATCGGGCAATCAGCCCCAGCATTTT. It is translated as CSATEGSGNQPQHF.

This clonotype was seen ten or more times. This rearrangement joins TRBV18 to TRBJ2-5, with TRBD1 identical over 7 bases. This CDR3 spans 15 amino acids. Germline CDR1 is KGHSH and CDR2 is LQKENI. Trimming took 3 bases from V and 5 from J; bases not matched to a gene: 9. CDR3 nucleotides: TGTGCCAGCTCACCGCTGACAGGGAAGGAGGAGACCCAGTACTTC. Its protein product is CASSPLTGKEETQYF.

The CDR3 DNA reads TGTGCCAGCAGCCAGACAGCGAGCAACACTGAAGCTTTCTTT. Translated: CASSQTASNTEAFF. This chain links TRBV6-2 or TRBV6-3 with TRBJ1-1; D may be TRBD1 (5 bases). The CDR3 is 14 residues long. V lost 6 bases, J lost 2 bases, and 13 bases lay in between. Germline V CDR1 and CDR2: MNHEY, SVGEGT.

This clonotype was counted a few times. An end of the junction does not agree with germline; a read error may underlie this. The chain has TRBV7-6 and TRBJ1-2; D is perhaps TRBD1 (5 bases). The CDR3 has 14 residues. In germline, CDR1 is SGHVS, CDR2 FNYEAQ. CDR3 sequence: CASTLGIGGDGYTF. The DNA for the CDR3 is TGTGCCAGCACCTTAGGGATAGGAGGGGACGGCTACACCTTC.

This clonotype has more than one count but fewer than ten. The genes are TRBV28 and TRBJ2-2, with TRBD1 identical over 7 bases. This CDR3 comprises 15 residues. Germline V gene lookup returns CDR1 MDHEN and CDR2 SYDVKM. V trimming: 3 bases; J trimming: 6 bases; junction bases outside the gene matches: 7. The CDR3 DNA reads TGTGCCAGCAGTTTTGTGACAGGGTCTCCCGGGGAGCTGTTTTTT. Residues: CASSFVTGSPGELFF.

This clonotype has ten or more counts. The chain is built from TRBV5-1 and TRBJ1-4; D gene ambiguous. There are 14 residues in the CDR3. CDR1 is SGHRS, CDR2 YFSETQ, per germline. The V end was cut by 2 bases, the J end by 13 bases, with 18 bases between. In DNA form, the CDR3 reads TGCGCCAGCAGCTTAGGAGATGCGGGGAATTCACTGTTTTTT. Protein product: CASSLGDAGNSLFF.

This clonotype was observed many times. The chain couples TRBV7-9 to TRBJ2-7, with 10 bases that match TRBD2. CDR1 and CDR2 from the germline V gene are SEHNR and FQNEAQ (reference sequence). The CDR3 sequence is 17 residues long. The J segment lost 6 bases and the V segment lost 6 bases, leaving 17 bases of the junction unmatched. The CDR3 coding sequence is TGTGCCAGCAGGGGGGGGGCTAGCGGGAGACTTGGCTCCGAGCAGTACTTC. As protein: CASRGGASGRLGSEQYF. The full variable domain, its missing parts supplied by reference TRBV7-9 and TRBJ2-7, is DTGVSQNPRHKITKRGQNVTFRCDPISEHNRLYWYRQTLGQGPEFLTYFQNEAQLEKSRLLSDRFSAERPKGSFSTLEIQRTEQGDSAMYLCASRGGASGRLGSEQYFGPGTRLTVT.

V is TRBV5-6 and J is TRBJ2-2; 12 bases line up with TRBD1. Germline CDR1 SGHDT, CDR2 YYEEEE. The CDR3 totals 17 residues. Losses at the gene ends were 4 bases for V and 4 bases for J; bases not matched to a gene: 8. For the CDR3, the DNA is TGTGCCAGCAGCCACCGGGACAGGGGGCGAGGCACCGGGGAGCTGTTTTTT. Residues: CASSHRDRGRGTGELFF.

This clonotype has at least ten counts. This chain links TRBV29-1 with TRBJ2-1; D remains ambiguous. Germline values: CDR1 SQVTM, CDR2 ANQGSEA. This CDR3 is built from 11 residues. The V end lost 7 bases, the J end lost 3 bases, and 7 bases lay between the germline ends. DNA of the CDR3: TGCAGCGCCCAGTACTACAATGAGCAGTTCTTC. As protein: CSAQYYNEQFF.

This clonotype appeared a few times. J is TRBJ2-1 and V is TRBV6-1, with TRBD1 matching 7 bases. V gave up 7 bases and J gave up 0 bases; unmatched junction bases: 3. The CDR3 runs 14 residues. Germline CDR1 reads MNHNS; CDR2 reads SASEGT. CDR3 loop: CASKGASSYNEQFF. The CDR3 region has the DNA TGTGCCAGCAAGGGGGCTAGCTCCTACAATGAGCAGTTCTTC.

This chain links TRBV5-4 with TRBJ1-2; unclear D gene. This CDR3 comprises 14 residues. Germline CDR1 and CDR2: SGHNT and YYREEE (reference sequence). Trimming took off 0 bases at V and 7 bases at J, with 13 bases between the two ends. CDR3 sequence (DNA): TGTGCCAGCAGCTTGGCTGGGTCCCCCTCTGGCTACACCTTC. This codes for CASSLAGSPSGYTF.

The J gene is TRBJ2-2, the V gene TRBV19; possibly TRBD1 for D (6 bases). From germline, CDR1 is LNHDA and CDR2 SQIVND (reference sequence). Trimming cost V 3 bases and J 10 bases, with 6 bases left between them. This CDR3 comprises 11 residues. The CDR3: CASSMGAELFF. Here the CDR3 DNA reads TGTGCCAGTAGTATGGGGGCGGAGCTGTTTTTT.

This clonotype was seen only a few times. This CDR3 reads CASSYELPGRGTDTQYF. The CDR3 DNA sequence: TGTGCCAGCAGTTACGAACTGCCAGGGAGGGGCACAGATACGCAGTATTTT. J is TRBJ2-3 and V is TRBV6-5, with 7 nucleotides matching TRBD2. Germline V lookup: CDR1 MNHEY, CDR2 SVGAGI. V shed 2 bases, J shed 1 base, and the junction held 9 bases outside the gene matches. This CDR3 is built from 17 residues.